This TCR beta chain was sequenced during a study of glioma-infiltrating T cells after dendritic cell vaccination. Trimming took 0 bases from V and 3 from J, leaving 13 bases between them. This CDR3 comprises 16 residues. The germline V gene has CDR1 SGHTA and CDR2 FQGTGA. All glioblastoma patients lacked an isocitrate dehydrogenase mutation. The study, taken as a whole, reports: Estimated pretreatment TIL content predicted outcome after dendritic cell vaccination.

Up to about 2 ug genomic DNA was used for TCRB CDR3 amplification. Generated by immunoSEQ multiplex PCR, the TCRdb table keeps only in-frame clones and is missing some. The sample yields 30,000 to 40,000 clones, approximately 82% seen once. To note about this clone: The antigen is undetermined.

The sequence was collected from a human donor with glioblastoma. The source was blood, collected before dendritic cell vaccination. The chain joins TRBV7-3 to TRBJ2-3; D may be TRBD2 (6 bases). CDR3 in amino acids: CASSLTMAGRTDTQYF. The CDR3 nucleotides are TGTGCCAGCAGCTTAACGATGGCGGGGAGGACAGATACGCAGTATTTT.